This TCR beta chain was recorded in a study of T cells in Graves' hyperthyroidism and ophthalmopathy. It was RNA transcripts that yielded the amplified TCR beta CDR3 regions. HTBI primers drove first-round RT-PCR of the TCR CDR3. TCRdb used MiXCR to reprocess the multiplex PCR reads, holding one entry per CDR3 protein. The table records around 690,000 distinct CDR3 sequences, 17% of them present only once. This CDR3 is 15 amino acids long. Germline V CDR1 and CDR2: MDHEN, SYDVKM. The V end was cut by 3 bases, the J end by 7 bases, with 15 bases between. The table lists this clonotype with a few counts.

This chain connects TRBV28 to TRBJ1-4; D is perhaps TRBD1 (5 bases). The TCR comes from a man aged 50 to 59 with Graves' hyperthyroidism. Sequencing was done on a sample of blood. The CDR3 coding sequence is TGTGCCAGCAGTTTTGGGACGGGGAGGGGTGAAAAACTGTTTTTT. Translating it yields CASSFGTGRGEKLFF.